This TCR beta chain was obtained from a study of T cell responses to AZD1222 COVID-19 vaccine. Findings and limits, study-wide: Seropositive status at baseline applied to only five to seven AZD1222 recipients.

The data were produced by immunoSEQ multiplex PCR, yet TCRdb's version contains in-frame clones alone and is incomplete. Among about 140,000 clones, around 93% were seen once, and the ten largest hold 3% to 4%. Of note for this clone: Its target is unknown.

Deletions cut 2 bases from V and 11 bases from J, with 11 bases between. This CDR3 is 11 amino acids long. Germline V CDR1 and CDR2: SGDLS, YYNGEE. Sequencing was performed on peripheral blood, taken 28 days after the second AZD1222 dose. This receptor was taken from an adult who received the AZD1222 COVID-19 vaccine. The gene calls are TRBV9 and TRBJ2-7; tentative D call: TRBD2 (6 bases). The CDR3 protein is CASSVWGEKYF. The DNA of the CDR3 is TGTGCCAGCAGCGTTTGGGGGGAGAAGTACTTC.